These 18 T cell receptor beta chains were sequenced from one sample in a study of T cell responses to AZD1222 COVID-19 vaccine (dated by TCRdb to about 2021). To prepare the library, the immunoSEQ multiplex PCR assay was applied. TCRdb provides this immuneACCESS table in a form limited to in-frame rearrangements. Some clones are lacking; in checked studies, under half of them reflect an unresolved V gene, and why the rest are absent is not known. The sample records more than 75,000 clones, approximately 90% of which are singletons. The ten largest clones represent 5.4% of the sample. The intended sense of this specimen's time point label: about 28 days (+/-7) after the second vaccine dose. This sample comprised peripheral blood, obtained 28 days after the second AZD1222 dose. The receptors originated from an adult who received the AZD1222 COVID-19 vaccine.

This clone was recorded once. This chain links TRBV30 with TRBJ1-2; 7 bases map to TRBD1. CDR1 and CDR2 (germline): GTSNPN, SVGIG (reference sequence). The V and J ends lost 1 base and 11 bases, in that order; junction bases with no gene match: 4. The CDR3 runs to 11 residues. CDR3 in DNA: TGTGCCTGGAGTGGGACAGGTGGTTACACCTTC. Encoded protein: CAWSGTGGYTF.

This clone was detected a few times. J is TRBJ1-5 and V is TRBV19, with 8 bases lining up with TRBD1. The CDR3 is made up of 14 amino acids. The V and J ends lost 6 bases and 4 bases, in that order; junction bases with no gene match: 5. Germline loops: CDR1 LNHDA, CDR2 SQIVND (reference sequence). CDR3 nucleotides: TGTGCCAGTAGAGGGACAGGTGTAAATCAGCCCCAGCATTTT. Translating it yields CASRGTGVNQPQHF.

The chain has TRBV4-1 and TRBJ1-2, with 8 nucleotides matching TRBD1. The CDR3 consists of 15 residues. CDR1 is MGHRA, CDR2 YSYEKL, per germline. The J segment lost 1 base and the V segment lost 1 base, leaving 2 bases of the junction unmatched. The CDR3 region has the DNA TGCGCCAGCAGCCAAGTGGGACAGGATAACTATGGCTACACCTTC. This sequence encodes CASSQVGQDNYGYTF.

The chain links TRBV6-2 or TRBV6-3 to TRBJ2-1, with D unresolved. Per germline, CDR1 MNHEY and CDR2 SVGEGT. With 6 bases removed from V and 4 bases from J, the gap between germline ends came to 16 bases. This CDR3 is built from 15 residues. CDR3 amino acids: CASRYGSVDYNEQFF. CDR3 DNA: TGTGCCAGCAGATACGGCTCAGTCGATTACAATGAGCAGTTCTTC.

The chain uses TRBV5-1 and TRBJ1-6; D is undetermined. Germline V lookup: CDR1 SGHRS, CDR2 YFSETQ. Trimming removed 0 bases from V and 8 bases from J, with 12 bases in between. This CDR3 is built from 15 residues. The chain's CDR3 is CASSLVGDSDSPLHF. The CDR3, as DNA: TGCGCCAGCAGCTTGGTCGGGGATTCGGATTCACCCCTCCACTTT.

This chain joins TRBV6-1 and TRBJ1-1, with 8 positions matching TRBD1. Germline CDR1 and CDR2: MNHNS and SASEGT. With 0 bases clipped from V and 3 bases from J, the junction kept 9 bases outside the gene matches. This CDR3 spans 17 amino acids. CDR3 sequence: CASSEALAGGEDTEAFF. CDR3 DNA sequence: TGTGCCAGCAGTGAAGCGCTGGCAGGGGGCGAAGACACTGAAGCTTTCTTT.

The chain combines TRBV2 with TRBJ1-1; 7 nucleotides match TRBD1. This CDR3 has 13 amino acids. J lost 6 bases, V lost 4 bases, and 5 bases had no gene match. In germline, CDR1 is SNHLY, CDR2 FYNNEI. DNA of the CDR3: TGTGCCAGCAGTGGACAGGGTCTTTCTGAAGCTTTCTTT. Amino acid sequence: CASSGQGLSEAFF.

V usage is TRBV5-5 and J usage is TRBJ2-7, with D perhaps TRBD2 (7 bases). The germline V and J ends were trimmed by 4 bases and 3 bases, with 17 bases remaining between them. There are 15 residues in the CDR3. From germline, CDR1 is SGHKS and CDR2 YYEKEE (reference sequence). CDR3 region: CASSLGAGGGYEQYF. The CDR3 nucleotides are TGTGCCAGCAGCCTGGGGGCGGGCGGGGGCTACGAGCAGTACTTC.

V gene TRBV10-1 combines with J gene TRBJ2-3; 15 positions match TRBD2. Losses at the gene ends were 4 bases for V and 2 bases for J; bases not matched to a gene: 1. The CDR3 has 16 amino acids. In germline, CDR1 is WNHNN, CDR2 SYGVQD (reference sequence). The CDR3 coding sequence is TGCGCCAGCAGTGGGACTAGCGGGGGGGCCACAGATACGCAGTATTTT. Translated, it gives CASSGTSGGATDTQYF.

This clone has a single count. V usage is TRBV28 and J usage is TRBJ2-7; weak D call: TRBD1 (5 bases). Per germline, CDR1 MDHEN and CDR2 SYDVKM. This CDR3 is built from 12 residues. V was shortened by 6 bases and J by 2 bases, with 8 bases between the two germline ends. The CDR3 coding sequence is TGTGCCAGCAGCCAAGGGGCCTACGAGCAGTACTTC. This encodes CASSQGAYEQYF. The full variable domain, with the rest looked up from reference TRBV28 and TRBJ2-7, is DVKVTQSSRYLVKRTGEKVFLECVQDMDHENMFWYRQDPGLGLRLIYFSYDVKMKEKGDIPEGYSVSREKKERFSLILESASTNQTSMYLCASSQGAYEQYFGPGTRLTVT.

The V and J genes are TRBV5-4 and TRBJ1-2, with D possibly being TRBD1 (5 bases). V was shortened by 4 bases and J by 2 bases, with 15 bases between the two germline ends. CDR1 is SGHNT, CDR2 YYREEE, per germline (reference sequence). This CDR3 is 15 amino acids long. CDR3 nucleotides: TGTGCCAGCAGCCTTGGCTCGACAGAGAACTATGGCTACACCTTC. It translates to CASSLGSTENYGYTF.

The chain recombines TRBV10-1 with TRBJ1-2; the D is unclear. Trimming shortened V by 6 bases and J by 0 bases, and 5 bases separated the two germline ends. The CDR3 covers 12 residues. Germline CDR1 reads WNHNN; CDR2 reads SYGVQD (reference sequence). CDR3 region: CASRTPNYGYTF. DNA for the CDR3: TGCGCCAGCAGAACACCTAACTATGGCTACACCTTC.

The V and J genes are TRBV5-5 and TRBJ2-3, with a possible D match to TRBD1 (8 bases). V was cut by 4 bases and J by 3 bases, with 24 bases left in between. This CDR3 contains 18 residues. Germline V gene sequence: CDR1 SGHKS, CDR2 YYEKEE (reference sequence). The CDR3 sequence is CASSRGDSQGANTDTQYF. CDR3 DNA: TGTGCCAGCAGCCGGGGGGACTCGCAGGGGGCGAATACAGATACGCAGTATTTT.

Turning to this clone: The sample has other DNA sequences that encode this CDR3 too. The CDR3 loop is CASSLTGSGAFF. CDR3 bases: TGTGCCAGCAGCTTGACTGGCAGCGGAGCTTTCTTT. The gene calls are TRBV5-6 and TRBJ1-1; D not resolved. V lost 1 base and J 10 bases, leaving 11 bases between the germline ends. Germline V gives CDR1 SGHDT, CDR2 YYEEEE. The CDR3 sequence is 12 residues long.

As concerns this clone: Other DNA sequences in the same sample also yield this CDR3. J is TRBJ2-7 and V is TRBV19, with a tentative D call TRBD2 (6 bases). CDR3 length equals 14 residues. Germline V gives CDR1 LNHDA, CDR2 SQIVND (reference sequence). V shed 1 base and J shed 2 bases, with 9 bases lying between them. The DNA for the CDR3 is TGTGCCAGTAGTATAGGACCGGGAGCCTACGAGCAGTACTTC. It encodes CASSIGPGAYEQYF. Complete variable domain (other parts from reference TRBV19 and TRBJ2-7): DGGITQSPKYLFRKEGQNVTLSCEQNLNHDAMYWYRQDPGQGLRLIYYSQIVNDFQKGDIAEGYSVSREKKESFPLTVTSAQKNPTAFYLCASSIGPGAYEQYFGPGTRLTVT.

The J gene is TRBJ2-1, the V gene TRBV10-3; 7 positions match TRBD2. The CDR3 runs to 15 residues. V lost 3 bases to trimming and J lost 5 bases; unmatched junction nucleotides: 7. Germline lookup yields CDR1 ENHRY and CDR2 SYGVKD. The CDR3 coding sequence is TGTGCCATCAGTGATATTAGACTAGCTGACAATGAGCAGTTCTTC. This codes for CAISDIRLADNEQFF.

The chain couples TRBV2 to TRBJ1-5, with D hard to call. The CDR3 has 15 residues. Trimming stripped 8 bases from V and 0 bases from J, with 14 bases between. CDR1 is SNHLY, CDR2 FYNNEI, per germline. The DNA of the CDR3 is TGTGCCAGCTCCCAAGGTAGCTATAGCAATCAGCCCCAGCATTTT. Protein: CASSQGSYSNQPQHF.

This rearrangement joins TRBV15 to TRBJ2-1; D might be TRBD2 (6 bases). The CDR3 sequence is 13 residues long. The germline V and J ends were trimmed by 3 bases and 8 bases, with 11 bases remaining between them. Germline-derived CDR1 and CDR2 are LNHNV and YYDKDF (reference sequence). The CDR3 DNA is TGTGCCACCAGCAGGCGGGGTCGCGATGAGCAGTTCTTC. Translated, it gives CATSRRGRDEQFF.